The 30 T cell receptor beta chains below were found in one sample sequenced in a study of OX40 agonist ivuxolimab in advanced cancers. Measured with immunoSEQ multiplex PCR; TCRdb has only the in-frame clones, and not every one. The sample carries tens of thousands of clones, over 85% recorded once. The specimen comprised CD4+ or CD8+ T cells sorted from blood, sampled in a trial of the OX40 agonist ivuxolimab. The receptors stem from an adult with an advanced solid tumor such as melanoma, head and neck, liver or kidney cancer.

On this clone: This CDR3 is also generated by other DNA sequences in the sample. The rearrangement uses TRBV29-1 and TRBJ2-1; 10 nucleotides line up with TRBD2. After removal of 7 bases from V and 5 bases from J, the junction contained 17 bases not matched to a gene. The CDR3 contains 17 residues. Germline loops: CDR1 SQVTM, CDR2 ANQGSEA. CDR3 residues: CSARQGSGLARNNEQFF. CDR3 coding DNA: TGCAGCGCCCGGCAGGGGTCGGGACTAGCGCGAAACAATGAGCAGTTCTTC.

This clone was found a few times. The V call is TRBV6-5, the J call TRBJ1-2, with D tentatively TRBD1 (6 bases). This CDR3 has 16 residues. Per the germline V gene, CDR1 is MNHEY and CDR2 is SVGAGI. V lost 1 base and J 4 bases, leaving 16 bases between the germline ends. CDR3 in amino acids: CASSYLLTGAVYGYTF. CDR3 bases: TGTGCCAGCAGTTACTTGCTTACGGGGGCAGTCTATGGCTACACCTTC.

The J gene is TRBJ2-7, the V gene TRBV19, with D possibly matching TRBD2 (6 bases). This CDR3 is 15 amino acids long. The germline CDR1 and CDR2 sequences are LNHDA and SQIVND (reference sequence). The V end was cut by 8 bases, the J end by 3 bases, with 20 bases between. The CDR3 region has the DNA TGTGCCAGTTCATCCCGAGGGACTGCTGACTACGAGCAGTACTTC. Protein product: CASSSRGTADYEQYF.

This chain links TRBV9 with TRBJ1-1, with unresolved D. Trimming pared 0 bases from V and 5 bases from J, leaving 11 bases between. This CDR3 has 14 amino acids. CDR1 and CDR2 from the germline V gene are SGDLS and YYNGEE. The DNA of the CDR3 is TGTGCCAGCAGCGTAGCTCCCGGTGCGACTGAAGCTTTCTTT. It is translated as CASSVAPGATEAFF.

The CDR3 here is CASSQRGGTYNEQFF. The CDR3 DNA sequence: TGTGCCAGCAGCCAGAGGGGGGGGACTTACAATGAGCAGTTCTTC. The chain links TRBV4-2 to TRBJ2-1; D possibly corresponds to TRBD2 (7 bases). Germline lookup yields CDR1 LGHNA and CDR2 YNFKEQ. Trimming pared 3 bases from V and 4 bases from J, leaving 13 bases between. CDR3 size: 15 residues.

The chain recombines TRBV5-1 with TRBJ2-3; TRBD1 aligns across 8 bases. The CDR3 loop spans 16 amino acids. The V segment lost 4 bases and the J segment 0 bases; nucleotides outside the gene matches: 7. Germline V CDR1 and CDR2: SGHRS, YFSETQ. The CDR3 DNA is TGCGCCAGCAGCACACTTCAGGGGGCCAGCACAGATACGCAGTATTTT. Protein sequence: CASSTLQGASTDTQYF.

This chain links TRBV19 with TRBJ1-2; D is uncertain. In germline, CDR1 is LNHDA, CDR2 SQIVND (reference sequence). V gave up 7 bases and J gave up 2 bases, with 8 bases separating them. This CDR3 region has 12 residues. CDR3 coding DNA: TGTGCCAGTAAGGGCGGGAACTATGGCTACACCTTC. Protein product: CASKGGNYGYTF.

The chain has TRBV2 and TRBJ2-7; D could derive from TRBD1 or TRBD2 (6 bases each). Germline V gene sequence: CDR1 SNHLY, CDR2 FYNNEI. CDR3 length: 14 amino acids. V lost 4 bases and J 0 bases, leaving 10 bases between the germline ends. CDR3 nucleotides: TGTGCCAGCAGTGGGAGGGGGGCCTCCTACGAGCAGTACTTC. Encoded protein: CASSGRGASYEQYF.

The V and J genes are TRBV29-1 and TRBJ1-2; 7 bases align to TRBD1. CDR3 size: 13 residues. Per germline, CDR1 SQVTM and CDR2 ANQGSEA. Germline trimming cut 4 bases from V and 2 bases from J; bases unmatched to any gene: 4. The CDR3 nucleotides read TGCAGCGTTGTACAGGGGCAAAACTATGGCTACACCTTC. Protein sequence: CSVVQGQNYGYTF. The whole variable domain, filled in from reference TRBV29-1 and TRBJ1-2, reads SAVISQKPSRDICQRGTSLTIQCQVDSQVTMMFWYRQQPGQSLTLIATANQGSEATYESGFVIDKFPISRPNLTFSTLTVSNMSPEDSSIYLCSVVQGQNYGYTFGSGTRLTVV.

This clone was observed once. The J gene is TRBJ2-1, the V gene TRBV5-1; D is uncertain. The germline V gene encodes CDR1 SGHRS and CDR2 YFSETQ. Trimming removed 0 bases at V and 2 bases at J, with 9 bases between. The CDR3 is 15 amino acids. For the CDR3, the DNA is TGCGCCAGCAGCTTGGTGGCAGGTCCCTACAATGAGCAGTTCTTC. This sequence encodes CASSLVAGPYNEQFF.

A single count supports this clone. V is TRBV19 and J is TRBJ1-2; tentative D call: TRBD1 (5 bases). Germline values: CDR1 LNHDA, CDR2 SQIVND (reference sequence). The V end was cut by 8 bases, the J end by 1 base, with 11 bases between. This CDR3 spans 13 amino acids. As DNA, the CDR3 is TGTGCCAGTCGACCAGGGATTAACTATGGCTACACCTTC. Translated: CASRPGINYGYTF.

The chain uses TRBV5-4 and TRBJ2-5; D is possibly TRBD1 or TRBD2 (6 bases each). V was shortened by 0 bases and J by 5 bases, with 14 bases between the two germline ends. Germline CDR1 and CDR2: SGHNT and YYREEE (reference sequence). CDR3 length: 15 residues. CDR3 in amino acids: CASSLGAGGRETQYF. CDR3 sequence (DNA): TGTGCCAGCAGCTTGGGCGCTGGGGGGCGGGAGACCCAGTACTTC.

The chain combines TRBV4-1 with TRBJ2-1, with unresolved D. Looked up from germline, CDR1 is MGHRA and CDR2 is YSYEKL. With 1 base removed from V and 0 bases from J, the gap between germline ends came to 10 bases. The length of the CDR3 is 16 residues. The CDR3 sequence is CASSQGFSSSYNEQFF. CDR3 sequence (DNA): TGCGCCAGCAGCCAAGGGTTCTCAAGCTCCTACAATGAGCAGTTCTTC.

This clone showed up just once. The chain carries TRBV7-2 and TRBJ1-1; D ambiguous. Germline values: CDR1 SGHTA, CDR2 FQGNSA. V was pared by 7 bases and J by 0 bases, with 12 bases between. The CDR3 consists of 14 residues. The CDR3 is CASKRGLLNTEAFF. The CDR3 DNA is TGTGCCAGCAAGCGTGGTCTTTTGAACACTGAAGCTTTCTTT.

This chain links TRBV5-1 with TRBJ1-1, with a tentative D call TRBD1 (5 bases). V lost 3 bases and J 0 bases, leaving 6 bases between the germline ends. Germline values: CDR1 SGHRS, CDR2 YFSETQ. The CDR3 has 13 amino acids. In DNA form, the CDR3 reads TGCGCCAGCAGCTGGGGGTTGAACACTGAAGCTTTCTTT. Its translation is CASSWGLNTEAFF.

V and J are TRBV11-1 and TRBJ2-3; 9 bases fit TRBD1. The CDR3 length is 18 residues. CDR1 is SGHAT and CDR2 is FQDESV in the germline V gene (reference sequence). The V segment lost 3 bases and the J segment 6 bases; nucleotides outside the gene matches: 16. The CDR3 loop reads CASSFVFGGQGRSDTQYF. CDR3 DNA: TGTGCCAGCAGCTTTGTCTTTGGGGGACAGGGTAGATCGGATACGCAGTATTTT.

The chain combines TRBV6-1 with TRBJ1-1; D gene ambiguous. This CDR3 region has 18 residues. Deletions cut 0 bases from V and 3 bases from J, with 20 bases between. Germline V gives CDR1 MNHNS, CDR2 SASEGT. The CDR3 loop is CASSEAQRAMWQHTEAFF. The CDR3 DNA reads TGTGCCAGCAGTGAAGCCCAACGCGCAATGTGGCAGCACACTGAAGCTTTCTTT.

The chain employs TRBV30 and TRBJ1-1, with no clear D. V lost 6 bases and J 8 bases, leaving 19 bases between the germline ends. The CDR3 consists of 13 residues. Germline V gene lookup returns CDR1 GTSNPN and CDR2 SVGIG (reference sequence). For the CDR3, the DNA is TGTGCCTGCCCACGCGGGGAGAGTACCGAAGCTTTCTTT. This encodes CACPRGESTEAFF.

The sample holds one count of this clone. The V and J genes are TRBV18 and TRBJ2-5; TRBD2 is a possible D gene (6 bases). CDR1 is KGHSH, CDR2 LQKENI, per germline. With 3 bases removed from V and 4 bases from J, the gap between germline ends came to 18 bases. The CDR3 has 16 residues. CDR3 coding DNA: TGTGCCAGCTCACCCAGCGGGCGGACCCCCCCAGAGACCCAGTACTTC. Protein sequence: CASSPSGRTPPETQYF.

The chain combines TRBV30 with TRBJ1-5; TRBD1 is a possible D gene (5 bases). V dropped 4 bases and J dropped 4 bases, with 20 bases sitting between them. Germline lookup yields CDR1 GTSNPN and CDR2 SVGIG (reference sequence). The CDR3 loop spans 16 amino acids. CDR3 in DNA: TGTGCCTGGACCGGACATGCGAAGACCACGAATCAGCCCCAGCATTTT. As protein: CAWTGHAKTTNQPQHF.

This chain joins TRBV6-6 and TRBJ1-1; D unclear. Deletions cut 0 bases from V and 6 bases from J, with 5 bases between. The length of the CDR3 is 12 residues. Germline assignment: CDR1 MNHNY and CDR2 SVGAGI (reference sequence). The CDR3 sequence: CASSYSKSEAFF. The DNA of the CDR3 is TGTGCCAGCAGTTACTCGAAGTCTGAAGCTTTCTTT.

This sequence joins TRBV7-9 and TRBJ2-2; TRBD1 matches at 7 bases. The ends lost 2 bases at V and 5 bases at J; junction bases unmatched: 2. Germline V gene data show CDR1 as SEHNR and CDR2 as FQNEAQ (reference sequence). The CDR3 loop spans 14 amino acids. The CDR3 sequence is CASSLTGVTGELFF. As DNA, the CDR3 is TGTGCCAGCAGCTTAACAGGGGTGACCGGGGAGCTGTTTTTT.

This clone was recorded a few times. The chain carries TRBV10-3 and TRBJ1-6; D ambiguous. The CDR3 consists of 17 residues. Germline V gene sequence: CDR1 ENHRY, CDR2 SYGVKD. With 3 bases removed from V and 8 bases from J, the gap between germline ends came to 20 bases. CDR3 coding DNA: TGTGCCATCAGTGATCCCGCCGGGAGGGTGGCTGATTCACCCCTCCACTTT. Protein sequence: CAISDPAGRVADSPLHF.

The chain recombines TRBV5-1 with TRBJ2-1, with 7 bases aligning to TRBD1. The V and J ends lost 2 bases and 4 bases, in that order; junction bases with no gene match: 6. Germline CDR1 and CDR2: SGHRS and YFSETQ. This CDR3 has 15 amino acids. The CDR3 bases are TGCGCCAGCAGCTTTGAAGGACAGGAGTACAATGAGCAGTTCTTC. It codes for CASSFEGQEYNEQFF.

This rearrangement joins TRBV6-5 to TRBJ1-1; unclear D gene. The CDR3 is 13 residues long. Germline V lookup: CDR1 MNHEY, CDR2 SVGAGI. V was trimmed by 5 bases and J by 4 bases, leaving 11 bases between them. The CDR3 nucleotides are TGTGCCAGCAGTCCCCCCAGAGGCACTGAAGCTTTCTTT. Its protein product is CASSPPRGTEAFF.

This rearrangement joins TRBV4-3 to TRBJ1-4; D is uncertain. CDR1 and CDR2 (germline): LGHNA, YSLEER. Trimming left V 4 bases short and J 0 bases short, with 12 bases between. CDR3 length equals 16 residues. The CDR3 DNA reads TGCGCCAGCAGCCGCGACGGCTCCGCAACTAATGAAAAACTGTTTTTT. Its protein product is CASSRDGSATNEKLFF.

The chain recombines TRBV18 with TRBJ2-5; D may be TRBD1 (5 bases). Germline values: CDR1 KGHSH, CDR2 LQKENI. The CDR3 is 13 residues long. V was clipped by 9 bases and J by 2 bases, with 13 bases between them. In DNA form, the CDR3 reads TGTGCCAGTTTCAGGGATAGGCAAGAGACCCAGTACTTC. This codes for CASFRDRQETQYF.

The V and J genes are TRBV19 and TRBJ1-5; D is perhaps TRBD1 (6 bases). Germline lookup yields CDR1 LNHDA and CDR2 SQIVND (reference sequence). The CDR3 is 17 amino acids. The V end was cut by 1 base, the J end by 4 bases, with 17 bases between. Here the CDR3 reads CASSIGGAGQNNQPQHF. For the CDR3, the DNA is TGTGCCAGTAGTATAGGGGGGGCCGGACAGAATAATCAGCCCCAGCATTTT.

CDR3 sequence: CASSGKGVYEQYF. The DNA for the CDR3 is TGCGCCAGCAGTGGGAAGGGGGTCTACGAGCAGTACTTC. This chain connects TRBV10-1 to TRBJ2-5; D is possibly TRBD1 (6 bases). The tail of the sequence fits TRBJ2-7 better, so the J call may be wrong. Germline V gene lookup returns CDR1 WNHNN and CDR2 SYGVQD (reference sequence). The CDR3 is 13 residues long.

V usage is TRBV7-3 and J usage is TRBJ2-7; D remains ambiguous. The CDR3 spans 12 residues. CDR1 is SGHTA, CDR2 FQGTGA, per germline. V lost 8 bases, J lost 7 bases, and 15 bases lay in between. In nucleotides, the CDR3 is TGTGCCAGCGGGCGGTCAAAGGAAGAGCAGTACTTC. Amino acid sequence: CASGRSKEEQYF.